The source of this TCR beta chain is a study of T-cell reconstitution after alpha-beta-depleted transplantation in children. The TCRbeta library incorporated unique molecular identifiers. TCRdb re-analysed the PCR reads in MiXCR, keeping a single row per CDR3 protein. The sample lists some 600,000 distinct CDR3 sequences, around a sixth seen once, with 1.1% in the top ten. The V and J ends lost 5 bases and 6 bases respectively, with 13 bases between them. This CDR3 has 14 residues. This TCR was recovered from a human donor who donated a stem cell graft to a child with acute myeloid leukemia. The chain joins TRBV12-3 or TRBV12-4 to TRBJ2-2; the D call may be TRBD1 or TRBD2 (5 bases each). The starting material was PBMCs from the stem cell graft donor, obtained from the stem cell graft. The CDR3 spells CASSTGTPAGELFF. In nucleotides, the CDR3 is TGTGCCAGCAGTACCGGGACCCCGGCCGGGGAGCTGTTTTTT.